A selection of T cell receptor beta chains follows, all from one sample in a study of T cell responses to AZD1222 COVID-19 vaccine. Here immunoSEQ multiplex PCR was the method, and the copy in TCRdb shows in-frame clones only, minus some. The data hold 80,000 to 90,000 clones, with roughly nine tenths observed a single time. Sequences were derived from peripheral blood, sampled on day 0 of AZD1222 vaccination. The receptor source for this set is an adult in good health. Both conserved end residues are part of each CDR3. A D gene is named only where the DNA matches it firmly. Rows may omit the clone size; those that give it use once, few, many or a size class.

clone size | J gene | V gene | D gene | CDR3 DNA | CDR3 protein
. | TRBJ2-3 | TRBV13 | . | TGTGCCAGCAGCTTTGTCACCACAGATACGCAGTATTTT | CASSFVTTDTQYF
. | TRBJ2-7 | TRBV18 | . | TGTGCCAGCTCACCACCGGCCTCCTACGAGCAGTACTTC | CASSPPASYEQYF
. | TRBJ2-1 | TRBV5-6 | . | TGTGCCAGCAGCTTGGAATGGATCCAGGGCGGGGATGAGCAGTTCTTC | CASSLEWIQGGDEQFF
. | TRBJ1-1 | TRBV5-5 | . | TGTGCCAGCAGCTTGCAGGGTTCGACTGAAGCTTTCTTT | CASSLQGSTEAFF
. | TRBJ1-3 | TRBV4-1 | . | TGCGCCAGCAGCCAAGACACAGTCGGAAACACCATATATTTT | CASSQDTVGNTIYF
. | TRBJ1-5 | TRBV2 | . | TGTGCCAGCACCGGTGGAGGGGGGTGGGTTAGCAATCAGCCCCAGCATTTT | CASTGGGGWVSNQPQHF
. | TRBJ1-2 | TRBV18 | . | TGTGCCAGCTCACCAATGGAAAACTATGGCTACACCTTC | CASSPMENYGYTF
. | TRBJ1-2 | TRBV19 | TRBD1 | TGTGCCAGTAGTATCCTCTTCCCTCGAGCGACAGGGGGAAACTATGGCTACACCTTC | CASSILFPRATGGNYGYTF
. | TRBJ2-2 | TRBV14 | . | TGTGCCAGCAGCCAGCCCAACACCGGGGAGCTGTTTTTT | CASSQPNTGELFF
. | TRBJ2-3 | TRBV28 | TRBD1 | TGTGCCAGCAGTTTAGAGGCCCCGGGACAGGGTAGCGATACGCAGTATTTT | CASSLEAPGQGSDTQYF
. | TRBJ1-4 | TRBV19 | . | TGTGCCAGTAACTACAGGGACGAAAAACTGTTTTTT | CASNYRDEKLFF
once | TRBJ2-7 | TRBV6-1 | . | TGTGCCAGCAGTGACCTTGGGTCAGGAGTTTACGAGCAGTACTTC | CASSDLGSGVYEQYF
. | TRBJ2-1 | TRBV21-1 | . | TGTGCCAGCAGCAAAGCGCAATTGGCGGCGCCCGATGAGCAGTTCTTC | CASSKAQLAAPDEQFF
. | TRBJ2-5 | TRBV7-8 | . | TGTGCCAGCAGCTTAGGGTCGGAGACCCAGTACTTC | CASSLGSETQYF
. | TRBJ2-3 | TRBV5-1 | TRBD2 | TGCGCCAGCAGCCCTGGGACTAGTGGGCCTACAGATACGCAGTATTTT | CASSPGTSGPTDTQYF
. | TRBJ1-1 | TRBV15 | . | TGTGCCACCAGCAGAGTAGGCAGCCTCCCCCGTGAAGCTTTCTTT | CATSRVGSLPREAFF
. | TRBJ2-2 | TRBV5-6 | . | TGTGCCAGCAGCATGTCCCGTCGGGACACCGGGGAGCTGTTTTTT | CASSMSRRDTGELFF
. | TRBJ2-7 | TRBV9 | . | TGTGCCAGCAGCGTAGGAAGGGGGAACGAGCAGTACTTC | CASSVGRGNEQYF
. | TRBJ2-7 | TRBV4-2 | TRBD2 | TGTGCCAGCAGCCAGTCGACTAGCGGGGGACTAAACGAGCAGTACTTC | CASSQSTSGGLNEQYF
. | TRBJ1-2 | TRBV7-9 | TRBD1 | TGTGCCAGCAGCTCGTCCCGGGACAGAGGTGGCTACACCTTC | CASSSSRDRGGYTF
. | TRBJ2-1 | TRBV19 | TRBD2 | TGTGCCAGTACGACTAGCGGGGTTAGGGAGCAGTTCTTC | CASTTSGVREQFF
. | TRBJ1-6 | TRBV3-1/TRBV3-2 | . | TGTGCCAGCAGCTATGCACAGGGAAGGGATTCACCCCTCCACTTT | CASSYAQGRDSPLHF
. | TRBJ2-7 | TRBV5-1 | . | TGCGCCAGCAGCCCCGGGGGCCCCTACGAGCAGTACTTC | CASSPGGPYEQYF
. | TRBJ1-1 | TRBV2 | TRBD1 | TGTGCCAGCAGACGACAGGGGCCAGGCCGGACTGAAGCTTTCTTT | CASRRQGPGRTEAFF
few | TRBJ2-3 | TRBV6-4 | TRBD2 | TGTGCCAGCAGTGACTCGGACGGGGGGGCCACAGATACGCAGTATTTT | CASSDSDGGATDTQYF
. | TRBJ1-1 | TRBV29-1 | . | TGCAGCGTCGTTCCCAGAAAACAGGAGATGAACACTGAAGCTTTCTTT | CSVVPRKQEMNTEAFF
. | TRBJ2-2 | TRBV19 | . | TGTGCCAGTAGTATATTTATCCGGAGCAGGAAAAACACCGGGGAGCTGTTTTTT | CASSIFIRSRKNTGELFF
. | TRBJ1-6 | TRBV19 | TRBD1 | TGTGCCAGTCGCGACAGGGGCCGCAGCTCCTATAATTCACCCCTCCACTTT | CASRDRGRSSYNSPLHF
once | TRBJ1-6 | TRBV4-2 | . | TGTGCCAGCAGCCCCAGGATCGGGGGGAATTCACCCCTCCACTTT | CASSPRIGGNSPLHF
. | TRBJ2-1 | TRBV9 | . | TGTGCCAGCAGCGCGGACAATACTCGGGGCAATGAGCAGTTCTTC | CASSADNTRGNEQFF
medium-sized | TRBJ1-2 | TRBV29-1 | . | TGCAGCGTTGAGAGGGGGGGGCCAGATGGCTACACCTTC | CSVERGGPDGYTF
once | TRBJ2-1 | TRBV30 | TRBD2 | TGTGCCTGGAGCGACAACCTTAGCGGGAGACGCAATGAGCAGTTCTTC | CAWSDNLSGRRNEQFF
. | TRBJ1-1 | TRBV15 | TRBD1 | TGTGCCACCAGCGGGGACAGGGTGCTCCGAGAAGCTTTCTTT | CATSGDRVLREAFF
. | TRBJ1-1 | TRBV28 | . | TGTGCCAGCAGTTTAGACAGACTCACTGAAGCTTTCTTT | CASSLDRLTEAFF
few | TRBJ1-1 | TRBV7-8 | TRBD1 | TGTGCCAGCAGCTCTGAACAGGGGACGAACACTGAAGCTTTCTTT | CASSSEQGTNTEAFF
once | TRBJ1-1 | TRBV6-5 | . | TGTGCCAGCAGTTACTCGAGCGGGGGGCCCACTGAAGCTTTCTTT | CASSYSSGGPTEAFF
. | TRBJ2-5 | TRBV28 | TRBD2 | TGTGCCAGCAGTCCACGACTAGCGGGAGGCCCATCTCAGACCCAGTACTTC | CASSPRLAGGPSQTQYF
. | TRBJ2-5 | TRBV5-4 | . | TGTGCCAGCAGCCCGGACCTCGGGGTTCGGGAGACCCAGTACTTC | CASSPDLGVRETQYF
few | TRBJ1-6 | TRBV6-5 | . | TGTGCCAGCAGTTACCGGGGGCCGAGGTTTAATTCACCCCTCCACTTT | CASSYRGPRFNSPLHF
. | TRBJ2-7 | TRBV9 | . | TGTGCCAGCAGCCGAGGGGGTGGGGTCCCCTCCTACGAGCAGTACTTC | CASSRGGGVPSYEQYF